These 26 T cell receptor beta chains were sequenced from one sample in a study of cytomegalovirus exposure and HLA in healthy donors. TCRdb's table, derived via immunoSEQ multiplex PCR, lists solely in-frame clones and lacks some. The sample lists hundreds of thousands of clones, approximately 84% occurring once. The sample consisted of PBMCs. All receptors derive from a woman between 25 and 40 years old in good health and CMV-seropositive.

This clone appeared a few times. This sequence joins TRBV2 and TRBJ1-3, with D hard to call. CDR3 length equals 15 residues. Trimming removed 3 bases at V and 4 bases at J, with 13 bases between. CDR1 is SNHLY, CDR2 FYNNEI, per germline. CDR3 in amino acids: CASSEAGRWGNTIYF. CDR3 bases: TGTGCCAGCAGTGAGGCGGGCCGTTGGGGAAACACCATATATTTT.

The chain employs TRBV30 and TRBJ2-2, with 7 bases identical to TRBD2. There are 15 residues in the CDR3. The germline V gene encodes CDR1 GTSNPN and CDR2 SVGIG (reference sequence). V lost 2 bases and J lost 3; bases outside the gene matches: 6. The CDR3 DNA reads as TGTGCCTGGAGTAGGGCACTAGCGTACACCGGGGAGCTGTTTTTT. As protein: CAWSRALAYTGELFF.

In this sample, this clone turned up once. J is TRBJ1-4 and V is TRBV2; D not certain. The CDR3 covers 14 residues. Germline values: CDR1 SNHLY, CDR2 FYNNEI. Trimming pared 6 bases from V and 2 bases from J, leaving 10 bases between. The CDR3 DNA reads TGTGCCAGCAGGCCCGCCGGGACTAATGAAAAACTGTTTTTT. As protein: CASRPAGTNEKLFF.

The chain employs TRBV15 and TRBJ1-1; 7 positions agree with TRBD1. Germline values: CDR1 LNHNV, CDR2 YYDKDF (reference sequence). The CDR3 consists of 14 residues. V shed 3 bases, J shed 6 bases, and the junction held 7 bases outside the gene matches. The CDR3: CATSSQTGLAEAFF. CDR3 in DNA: TGTGCCACCAGCAGCCAGACAGGGCTGGCTGAAGCTTTCTTT.

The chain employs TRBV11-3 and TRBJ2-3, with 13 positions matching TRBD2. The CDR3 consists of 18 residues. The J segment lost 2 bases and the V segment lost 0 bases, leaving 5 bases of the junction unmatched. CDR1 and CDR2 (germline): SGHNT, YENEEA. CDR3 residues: CASSLEGTSGTYTDTQYF. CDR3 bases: TGTGCCAGCAGCTTAGAGGGGACTAGCGGGACTTACACAGATACGCAGTATTTT. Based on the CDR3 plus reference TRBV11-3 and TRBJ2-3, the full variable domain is EAGVVQSPRYKIIEKKQPVAFWCNPISGHNTLYWYLQNLGQGPELLIRYENEEAVDDSQLPKDRFSAERLKGVDSTLKIQPAELGDSAVYLCASSLEGTSGTYTDTQYFGPGTRLTVL.

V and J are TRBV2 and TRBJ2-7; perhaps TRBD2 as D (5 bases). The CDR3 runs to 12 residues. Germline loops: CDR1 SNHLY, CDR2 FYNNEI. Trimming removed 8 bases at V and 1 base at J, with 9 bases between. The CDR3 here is CASRTQSYEQYF. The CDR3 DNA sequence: TGTGCCAGCCGGACTCAGTCCTACGAGCAGTACTTC.

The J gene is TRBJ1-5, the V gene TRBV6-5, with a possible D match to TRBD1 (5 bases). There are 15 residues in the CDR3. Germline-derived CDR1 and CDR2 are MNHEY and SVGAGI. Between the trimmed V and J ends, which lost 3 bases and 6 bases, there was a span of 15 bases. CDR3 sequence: CASSYGSGQGQPQHF. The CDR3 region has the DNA TGTGCCAGCAGTTATGGTTCAGGGCAGGGTCAGCCCCAGCATTTT.

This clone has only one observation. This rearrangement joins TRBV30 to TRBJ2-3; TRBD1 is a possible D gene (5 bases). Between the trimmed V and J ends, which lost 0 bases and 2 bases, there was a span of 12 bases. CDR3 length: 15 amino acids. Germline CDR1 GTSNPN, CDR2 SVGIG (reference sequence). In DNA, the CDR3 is TGTGCCTGGAGTGTAGCGCAGGGCCTCACAGATACGCAGTATTTT. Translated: CAWSVAQGLTDTQYF.

CDR3 DNA: TGCGCCAGCAGCTTGAACCCGGGGGGTAACGGGGAGCTGTTTTTT. This codes for CASSLNPGGNGELFF. The chain has TRBV5-1 and TRBJ2-2; 7 bases line up with TRBD2. V lost 1 base, J lost 7 bases, and 7 bases stayed unmatched. CDR1 is SGHRS, CDR2 YFSETQ, per germline. The CDR3 consists of 15 residues.

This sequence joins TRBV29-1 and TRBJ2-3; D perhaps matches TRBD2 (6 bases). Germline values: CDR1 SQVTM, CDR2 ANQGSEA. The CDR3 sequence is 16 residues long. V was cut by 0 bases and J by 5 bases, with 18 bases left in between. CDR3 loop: CSVEDRRERGRDTQYF. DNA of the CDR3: TGCAGCGTTGAAGATCGGCGGGAAAGAGGTAGAGATACGCAGTATTTT.

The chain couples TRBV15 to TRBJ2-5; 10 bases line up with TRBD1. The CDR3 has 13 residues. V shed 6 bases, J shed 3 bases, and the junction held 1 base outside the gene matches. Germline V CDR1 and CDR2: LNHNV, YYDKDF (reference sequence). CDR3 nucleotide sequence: TGTGCCACCAGAGGACAGGGGGAAGAGACCCAGTACTTC. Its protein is CATRGQGEETQYF.

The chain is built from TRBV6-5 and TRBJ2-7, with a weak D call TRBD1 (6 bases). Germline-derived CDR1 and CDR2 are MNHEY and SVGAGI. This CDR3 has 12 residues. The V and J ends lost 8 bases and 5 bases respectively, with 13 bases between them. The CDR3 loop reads CASGGPGNEQYF. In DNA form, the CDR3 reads TGTGCCAGCGGGGGCCCCGGTAACGAGCAGTACTTC.

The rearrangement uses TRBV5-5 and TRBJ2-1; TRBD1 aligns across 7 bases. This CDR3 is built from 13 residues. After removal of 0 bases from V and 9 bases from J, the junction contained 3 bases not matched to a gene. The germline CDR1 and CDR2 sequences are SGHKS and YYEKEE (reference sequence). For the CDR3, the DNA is TGTGCCAGCAGCTTGGAGGGACAGCCTGAGCAGTTCTTC. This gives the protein CASSLEGQPEQFF.

CDR3: CASSRFGGTEAFF. The CDR3 DNA reads TGTGCCAGCAGTCGGTTTGGAGGAACTGAAGCTTTCTTT. The gene calls are TRBV11-3 and TRBJ1-1; the D is unclear. This CDR3 comprises 13 residues. Germline V gene sequence: CDR1 SGHNT, CDR2 YENEEA. Between the trimmed V and J ends, which lost 6 bases and 5 bases, there was a span of 13 bases.

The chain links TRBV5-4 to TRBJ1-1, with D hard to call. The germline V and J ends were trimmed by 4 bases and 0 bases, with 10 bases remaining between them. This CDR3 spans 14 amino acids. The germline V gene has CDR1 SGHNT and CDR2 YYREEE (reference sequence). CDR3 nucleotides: TGTGCCAGCAGCACTCGGCGGCTGAACACTGAAGCTTTCTTT. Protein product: CASSTRRLNTEAFF. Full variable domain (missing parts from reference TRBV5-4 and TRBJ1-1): ETGVTQSPTHLIKTRGQQVTLRCSSQSGHNTVSWYQQALGQGPQFIFQYYREEENGRGNFPPRFSGLQFPNYSSELNVNALELDDSALYLCASSTRRLNTEAFFGQGTRLTVV.

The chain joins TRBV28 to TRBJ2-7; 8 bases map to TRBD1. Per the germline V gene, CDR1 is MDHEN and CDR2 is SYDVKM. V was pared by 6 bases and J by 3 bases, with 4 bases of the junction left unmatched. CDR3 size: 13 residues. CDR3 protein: CASRTGQGYEQYF. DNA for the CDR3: TGTGCCAGCAGAACCGGACAGGGCTACGAGCAGTACTTC.

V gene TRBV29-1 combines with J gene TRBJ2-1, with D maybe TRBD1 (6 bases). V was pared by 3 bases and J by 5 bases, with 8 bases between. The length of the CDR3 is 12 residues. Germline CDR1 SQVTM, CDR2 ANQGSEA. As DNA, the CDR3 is TGCAGCGTTGATCGACAGGACAATGAGCAGTTCTTC. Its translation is CSVDRQDNEQFF.

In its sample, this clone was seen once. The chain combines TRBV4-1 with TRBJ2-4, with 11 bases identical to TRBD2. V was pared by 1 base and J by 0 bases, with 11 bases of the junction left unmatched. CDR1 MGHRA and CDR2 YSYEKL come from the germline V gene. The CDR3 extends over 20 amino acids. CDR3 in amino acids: CASSQALGLAVAVAKNIQYF. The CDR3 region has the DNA TGCGCCAGCAGCCAAGCATTGGGACTAGCGGTTGCTGTAGCCAAAAACATTCAGTACTTC.

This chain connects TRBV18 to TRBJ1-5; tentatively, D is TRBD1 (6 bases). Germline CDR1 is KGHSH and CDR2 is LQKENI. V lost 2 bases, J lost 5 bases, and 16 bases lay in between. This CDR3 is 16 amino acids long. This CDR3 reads CASSPFYAGEDQPQHF. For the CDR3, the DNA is TGTGCCAGCTCACCATTTTATGCAGGGGAAGATCAGCCCCAGCATTTT.

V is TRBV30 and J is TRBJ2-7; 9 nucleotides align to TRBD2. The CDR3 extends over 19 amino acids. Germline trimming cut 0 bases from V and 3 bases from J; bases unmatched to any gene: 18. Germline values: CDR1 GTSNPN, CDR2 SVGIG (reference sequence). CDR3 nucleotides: TGTGCCTGGAGTGTACTTCCCGGGGTTAGCGGGAGATTCCACTACGAGCAGTACTTC. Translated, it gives CAWSVLPGVSGRFHYEQYF.

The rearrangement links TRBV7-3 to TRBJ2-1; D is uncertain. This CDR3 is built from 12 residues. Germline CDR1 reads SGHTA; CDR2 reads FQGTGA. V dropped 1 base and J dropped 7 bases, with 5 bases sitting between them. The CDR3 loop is CASSLIANEQFF. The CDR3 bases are TGTGCCAGCAGCTTAATAGCTAATGAGCAGTTCTTC.

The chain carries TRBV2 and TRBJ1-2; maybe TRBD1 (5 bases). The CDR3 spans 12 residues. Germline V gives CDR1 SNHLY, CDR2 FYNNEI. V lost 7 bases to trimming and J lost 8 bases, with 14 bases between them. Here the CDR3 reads CASTDSGDGYTF. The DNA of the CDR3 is TGTGCCAGCACCGATAGCGGGGACGGCTACACCTTC.

For the CDR3, the DNA is TGTGCCAGCAGCGGAGTCGGGTTTAACTATGGCTACACCTTC. Translation: CASSGVGFNYGYTF. The J gene is TRBJ1-2, the V gene TRBV9; D is undetermined. The V end was cut by 3 bases, the J end by 1 base, with 10 bases between. Germline V gene lookup returns CDR1 SGDLS and CDR2 YYNGEE. The CDR3 is 14 amino acids.

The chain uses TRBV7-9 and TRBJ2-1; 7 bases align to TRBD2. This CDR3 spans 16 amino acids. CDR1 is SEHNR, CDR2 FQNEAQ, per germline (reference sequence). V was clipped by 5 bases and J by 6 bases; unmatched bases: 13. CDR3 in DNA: TGTGCCAGCAGCCCCAGCGGGACCCGTCAGTTCAATGAGCAGTTCTTC. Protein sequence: CASSPSGTRQFNEQFF.

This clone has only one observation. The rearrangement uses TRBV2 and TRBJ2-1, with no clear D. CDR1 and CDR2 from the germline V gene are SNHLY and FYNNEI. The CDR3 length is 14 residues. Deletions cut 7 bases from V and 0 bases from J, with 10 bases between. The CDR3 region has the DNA TGTGCCAGCACTCGTCAGATCTCCTACAATGAGCAGTTCTTC. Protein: CASTRQISYNEQFF.

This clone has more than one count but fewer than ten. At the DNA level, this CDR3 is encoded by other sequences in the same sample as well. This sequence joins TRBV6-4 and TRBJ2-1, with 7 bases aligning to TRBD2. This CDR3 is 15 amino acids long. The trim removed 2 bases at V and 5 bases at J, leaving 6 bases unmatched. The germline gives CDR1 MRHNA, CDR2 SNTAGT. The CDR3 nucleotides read TGTGCCAGCAGTGACCGACTAGCTGGGGACAATGAGCAGTTCTTC. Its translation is CASSDRLAGDNEQFF.